Reported below is one T cell receptor beta chain. The repertoire was sequenced with immunoSEQ multiplex PCR; TCRdb's copy has only in-frame clones and lacks some. The data contain about 73,000 clones, 85% to 95% of them singletons. The sample comes from a study of technical replicates of blood from a handful of donors. Trimming pared 3 bases from V and 9 bases from J, leaving 11 bases between. The CDR3 is 12 residues long. The germline gives CDR1 MDHEN, CDR2 SYDVKM. The rearrangement uses TRBV28 and TRBJ1-2; D remains unclear. This TCR was sampled from a human donor in good health. Source material: T cells isolated from PBMCs. CDR3 DNA sequence: TGTGCCAGCAGTTTCGGTTCTATGAGCTACACCTTC. Translated: CASSFGSMSYTF.